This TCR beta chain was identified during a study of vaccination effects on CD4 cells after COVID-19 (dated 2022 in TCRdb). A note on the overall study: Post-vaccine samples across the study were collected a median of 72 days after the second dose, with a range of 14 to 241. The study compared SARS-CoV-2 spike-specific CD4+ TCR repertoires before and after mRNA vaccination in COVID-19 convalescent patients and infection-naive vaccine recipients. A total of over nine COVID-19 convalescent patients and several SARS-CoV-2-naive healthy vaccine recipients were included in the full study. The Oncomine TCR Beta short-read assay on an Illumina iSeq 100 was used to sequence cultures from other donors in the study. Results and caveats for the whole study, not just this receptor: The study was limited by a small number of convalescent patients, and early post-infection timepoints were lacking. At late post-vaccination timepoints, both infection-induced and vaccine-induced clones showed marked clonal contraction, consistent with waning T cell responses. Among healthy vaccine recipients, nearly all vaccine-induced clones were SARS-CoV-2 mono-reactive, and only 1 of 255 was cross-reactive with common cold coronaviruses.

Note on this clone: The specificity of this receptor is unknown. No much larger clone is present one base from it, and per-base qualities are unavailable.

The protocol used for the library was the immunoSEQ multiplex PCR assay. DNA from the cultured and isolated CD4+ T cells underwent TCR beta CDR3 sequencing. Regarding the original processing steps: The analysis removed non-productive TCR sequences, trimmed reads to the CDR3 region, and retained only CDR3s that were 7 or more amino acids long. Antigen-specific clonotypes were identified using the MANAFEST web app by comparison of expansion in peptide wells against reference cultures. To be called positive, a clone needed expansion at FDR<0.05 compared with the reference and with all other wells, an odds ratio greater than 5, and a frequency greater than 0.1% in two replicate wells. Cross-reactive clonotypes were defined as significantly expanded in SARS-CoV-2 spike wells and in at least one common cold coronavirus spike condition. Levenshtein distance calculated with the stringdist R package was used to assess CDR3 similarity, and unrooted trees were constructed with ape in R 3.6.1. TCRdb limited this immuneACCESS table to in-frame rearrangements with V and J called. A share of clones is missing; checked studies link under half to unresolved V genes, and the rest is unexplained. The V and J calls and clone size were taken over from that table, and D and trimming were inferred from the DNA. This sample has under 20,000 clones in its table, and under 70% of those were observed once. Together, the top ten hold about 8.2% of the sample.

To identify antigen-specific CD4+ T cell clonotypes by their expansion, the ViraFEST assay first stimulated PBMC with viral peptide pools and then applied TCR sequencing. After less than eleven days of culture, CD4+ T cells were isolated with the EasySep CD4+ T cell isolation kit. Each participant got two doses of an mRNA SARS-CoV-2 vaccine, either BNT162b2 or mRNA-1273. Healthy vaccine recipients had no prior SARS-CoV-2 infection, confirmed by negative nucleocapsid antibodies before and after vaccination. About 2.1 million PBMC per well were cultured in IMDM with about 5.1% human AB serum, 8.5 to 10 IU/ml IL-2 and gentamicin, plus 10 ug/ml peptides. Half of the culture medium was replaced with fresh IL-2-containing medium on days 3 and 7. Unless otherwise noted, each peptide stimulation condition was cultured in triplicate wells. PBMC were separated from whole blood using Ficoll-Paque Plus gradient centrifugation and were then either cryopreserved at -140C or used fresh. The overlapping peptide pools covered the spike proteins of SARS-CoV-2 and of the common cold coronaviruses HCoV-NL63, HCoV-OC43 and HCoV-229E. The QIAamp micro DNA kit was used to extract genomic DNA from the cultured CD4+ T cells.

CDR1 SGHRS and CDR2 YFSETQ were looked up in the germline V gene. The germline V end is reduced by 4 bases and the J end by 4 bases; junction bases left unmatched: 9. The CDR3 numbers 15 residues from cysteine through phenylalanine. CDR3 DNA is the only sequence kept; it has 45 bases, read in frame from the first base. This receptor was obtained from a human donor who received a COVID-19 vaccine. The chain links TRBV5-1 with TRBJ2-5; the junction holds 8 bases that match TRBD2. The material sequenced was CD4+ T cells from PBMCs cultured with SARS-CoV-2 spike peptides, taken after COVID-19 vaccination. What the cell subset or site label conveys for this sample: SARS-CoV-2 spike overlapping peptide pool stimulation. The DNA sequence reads TGCGCCAGCAGCCCGGGACTAGAGGTTGGAGAGACCCAGTACTTC. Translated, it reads CASSPGLEVGETQYF.